A single sample gave rise to the 2 T cell receptor beta chains below, sequenced in a study of graft-versus-host responses after intestinal transplantation. Sequenced by immunoSEQ multiplex PCR; TCRdb stores in-frame clones only, minus some. The sample carries approximately 80,000 clones, about 89% recorded once. Which antigens these TCRs recognize remains unknown. Sequenced here: unstimulated CD4+ T cells sorted from spleen or lymph node cells, sampled before intestinal transplant. These receptor sequences come from a human donor who received an intestinal transplant.

This clone has only a few counts. The rearrangement links TRBV19 to TRBJ2-7; TRBD2 aligns across 10 bases. The CDR3 runs to 12 residues. The trim removed 10 bases at V and 4 bases at J, leaving 4 bases unmatched. Germline-derived CDR1 and CDR2 are LNHDA and SQIVND (reference sequence). The CDR3 loop is CATSSGSYEQYF. The CDR3 DNA sequence: TGTGCCACGTCTAGCGGGAGTTACGAGCAGTACTTC.

The V call is TRBV6-1, the J call TRBJ2-1; no reliable D call. The V end lost 6 bases, the J end lost 9 bases, and 12 bases lay between the germline ends. Germline CDR1 and CDR2: MNHNS and SASEGT. The CDR3 runs to 12 residues. In DNA form, the CDR3 reads TGTGCCAGCAGACCTCCGCCCGGTGAGCAGTTCTTC. It encodes CASRPPPGEQFF.